These T cell receptor beta chains were read from a single sample in a study of shared clonotypes between healthy human individuals. Profiled with immunoSEQ multiplex PCR; TCRdb holds only in-frame clones, not every one. The sample contains about 1 million clones, roughly 80% of which appear only once. Sequencing was performed on memory CD4+ T cells sorted from blood. Every receptor here comes from a young man in good health. CDR3s include the opening cysteine and the closing phenylalanine or tryptophan. The D gene is left open where the match is weak. Clone size is stated in some rows and not others, as once, few, many or a class when expanded.

cdr3_nt cdr3_aa d_call clone_size j_call v_call cdr3_length
TGTGCCAGCTCACCAAGTAAGGAACTGGGAGCTTTCTTT CASSPSKELGAFF - few TRBJ1-1 TRBV18 13
TGTGCCAGTACAGATTCCGGGAAATATAATTCACCCCTCCACTTT CASTDSGKYNSPLHF - - TRBJ1-6 TRBV19 15
TGTGCCAGCAGTTGGAGGGGTTGGAATGAGCAGTTCTTC CASSWRGWNEQFF - - TRBJ2-1 TRBV28 13
TGTGCCAGTAAAACAGAAACCTATAATTCACCCCTCCACTTT CASKTETYNSPLHF - - TRBJ1-6 TRBV25-1 14
TGTGCCAGCAGTCTCATGCGAGGTGAGCAGTTCTTC CASSLMRGEQFF - - TRBJ2-1 TRBV7-2 12
TGTGCCAGCAGTGAAGGTGTAGGTCAGCCCCAGCATTTT CASSEGVGQPQHF - - TRBJ1-5 TRBV6-1 13
TGTGCCAGCAGTTATACCTCCTATAATTCACCCCTCCACTTT CASSYTSYNSPLHF - once TRBJ1-6 TRBV6-6 14
TGCGCCAGCAGCTCTAGCGGGAGCTCCTACAATGAGCAGTTCTTC CASSSSGSSYNEQFF TRBD2 - TRBJ2-1 TRBV10-1 15
TGTGCCAGCAGCTTAGCTAGCGCCACAGATACGCAGTATTTT CASSLASATDTQYF - once TRBJ2-3 TRBV7-2 14
TGTGCCAGCAGCCGGCTGGTAGGGGGCATCACAGATACGCAGTATTTT CASSRLVGGITDTQYF TRBD1 - TRBJ2-3 TRBV5-6 16
TGTGCCAGTAGTATTACCGGGACAGAACTCTACGAGCAGTACTTC CASSITGTELYEQYF TRBD1 once TRBJ2-7 TRBV19 15
TGCGCCAGCAGTGAGTCAGGGACAGGGTCAGATACGCAGTATTTT CASSESGTGSDTQYF TRBD1 - TRBJ2-3 TRBV10-1 15
TGTGCCAGCACCAGAAGGGGCTCCTACGAGCAGTACTTC CASTRRGSYEQYF - - TRBJ2-7 TRBV6-1 13
TGTGCCAGCAGCCTCGGGATCGTCGGGGGAGGCACTGAAGCTTTCTTT CASSLGIVGGGTEAFF - - TRBJ1-1 TRBV7-9 16
TGTGCCAGCAGCCCACGCATAGCGGGGCACCTCTCCTACGAGCAGTACTTC CASSPRIAGHLSYEQYF TRBD2 - TRBJ2-7 TRBV16 17
TGTGCCAGCAGCTTGGGACAAGCCTATGGCTACACCTTC CASSLGQAYGYTF - - TRBJ1-2 TRBV11-2 13
TGCGCCAGCAGCCTGGGGCCGCTGGAGACCCAGTACTTC CASSLGPLETQYF - - TRBJ2-5 TRBV4-1 13
TGCGCCAGCAGCTTGGATTCAGGGACAGGGCGCGAGCAGTACTTC CASSLDSGTGREQYF TRBD1 few TRBJ2-7 TRBV5-1 15
TGTGCCAGCAGCTTAGTTGGGACTCCAACCTACGAGCAGTACTTC CASSLVGTPTYEQYF - - TRBJ2-7 TRBV11-2 15
TGTGCCAGCAGGGAAGACAGGGGCGAGTACAATGAGCAGTTCTTC CASREDRGEYNEQFF TRBD1 - TRBJ2-1 TRBV6-1 15
TGTGCCAGCAGCGTAGCAGATACGCAGTATTTT CASSVADTQYF - few TRBJ2-3 TRBV9 11